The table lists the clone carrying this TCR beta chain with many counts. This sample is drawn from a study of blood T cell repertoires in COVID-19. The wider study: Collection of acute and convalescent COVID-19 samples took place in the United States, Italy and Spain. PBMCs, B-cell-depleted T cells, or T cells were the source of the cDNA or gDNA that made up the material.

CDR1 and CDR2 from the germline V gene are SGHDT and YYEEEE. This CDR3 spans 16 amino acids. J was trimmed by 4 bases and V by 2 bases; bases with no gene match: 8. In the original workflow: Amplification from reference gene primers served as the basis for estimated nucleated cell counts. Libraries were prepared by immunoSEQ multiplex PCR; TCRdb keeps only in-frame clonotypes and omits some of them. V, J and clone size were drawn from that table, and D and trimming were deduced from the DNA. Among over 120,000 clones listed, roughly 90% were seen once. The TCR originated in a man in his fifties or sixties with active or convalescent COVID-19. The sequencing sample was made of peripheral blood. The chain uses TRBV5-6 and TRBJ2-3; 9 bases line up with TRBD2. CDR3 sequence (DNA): TGTGCCAGCAGCTTTATTAGCGGGAGAAAGTCAGATACGCAGTATTTT. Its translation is CASSFISGRKSDTQYF.